What follows are 20 T cell receptor beta chains derived from one specimen sequenced in a study of shared clonotypes between healthy human individuals. TCRdb's copy holds only in-frame clones and misses some; the assay was immunoSEQ multiplex PCR. This sample has 950,000 to 1,300,000 clones, with approximately 72% found just once. What was sequenced was memory CD4+ T cells sorted from blood. Described subset: CD45RA-negative fraction. The receptors shown here come from a man aged 18 to 29 in good health.

The J gene is TRBJ1-1, the V gene TRBV30; perhaps TRBD1 as D (5 bases). From germline, CDR1 is GTSNPN and CDR2 SVGIG (reference sequence). CDR3 size: 12 residues. With 4 bases removed from V and 10 bases from J, the gap between germline ends came to 16 bases. This chain's CDR3 is CAWTSGQGRAFF. The CDR3 DNA reads TGTGCCTGGACCTCCGGGCAGGGACGAGCTTTCTTT.

This chain uses TRBV2 with TRBJ1-5; D not certain. The length of the CDR3 is 13 residues. V was shortened by 6 bases and J by 7 bases, with 13 bases between the two germline ends. Germline CDR1 reads SNHLY; CDR2 reads FYNNEI. CDR3 bases: TGTGCCAGCAGCCTACGGGCGGAACAGCCCCAGCATTTT. It translates to CASSLRAEQPQHF.

The chain uses TRBV5-6 and TRBJ2-1; possible D gene TRBD2, 6 bases. CDR1 and CDR2 from the germline V gene are SGHDT and YYEEEE. V was shortened by 3 bases and J by 10 bases, with 14 bases between the two germline ends. This CDR3 is built from 13 residues. The CDR3 DNA reads TGTGCCAGCAGCTCATCAGGCCGGGGGGAGCAGTTCTTC. It encodes CASSSSGRGEQFF.

The V call is TRBV6-4, the J call TRBJ2-7; D not certain. The CDR3 covers 13 residues. Germline-derived CDR1 and CDR2 are MRHNA and SNTAGT. V dropped 1 base and J dropped 6 bases, with 10 bases sitting between them. The CDR3 region has the DNA TGTGCCAGCAGTGACTGTCCTACCTGCGAGCAGTACTTC. Translating gives CASSDCPTCEQYF.

This clone has just one count. The rearrangement uses TRBV10-3 and TRBJ2-5, with 9 positions matching TRBD1. CDR3 length: 14 residues. The germline CDR1 and CDR2 sequences are ENHRY and SYGVKD. V was pared by 11 bases and J by 0 bases, with 7 bases of the junction left unmatched. In nucleotides, the CDR3 is TGTGCCTCATCCGGGACAGGGAACCAAGAGACCCAGTACTTC. Amino acid sequence: CASSGTGNQETQYF.

This chain joins TRBV7-6 and TRBJ2-2, with 9 bases identical to TRBD2. Per the germline V gene, CDR1 is SGHVS and CDR2 is FNYEAQ. Germline trimming cut 2 bases from V and 2 bases from J; bases unmatched to any gene: 3. The CDR3 covers 16 residues. This CDR3 is CASSLLAGVNTGELFF. The CDR3 DNA is TGTGCCAGCAGCTTATTAGCGGGGGTAAACACCGGGGAGCTGTTTTTT.

This clone turned up a few times. The same CDR3 arises from other DNA sequences in this sample as well. The genes are TRBV29-1 and TRBJ1-1, with D uncertain. This CDR3 has 13 residues. V gave up 2 bases and J gave up 0 bases, with 7 bases separating them. CDR1 SQVTM and CDR2 ANQGSEA come from the germline V gene. The chain's CDR3 is CSVESRLNTEAFF. As DNA, the CDR3 is TGCAGCGTTGAATCCAGGTTGAACACTGAAGCTTTCTTT.

The V gene is TRBV10-3, the J gene TRBJ1-6, with D perhaps TRBD1 (5 bases). The CDR3 covers 14 residues. Trimming took off 6 bases at V and 7 bases at J, with 13 bases between the two ends. Germline V gene data show CDR1 as ENHRY and CDR2 as SYGVKD. The CDR3 nucleotides are TGTGCCATCAGGCTAGGGGAGATGAATTCACCCCTCCACTTT. Its translation is CAIRLGEMNSPLHF.

The chain uses TRBV10-3 and TRBJ1-1; the match to TRBD1 covers 8 bases. CDR1 is ENHRY and CDR2 is SYGVKD in the germline V gene. V gave up 6 bases and J gave up 5 bases; unmatched junction bases: 8. This CDR3 comprises 14 residues. The CDR3 bases are TGTGCCATCAGCCCGGGACAGGTAGGAACTGAAGCTTTCTTT. This encodes CAISPGQVGTEAFF.

In regard to this clone: The sample holds other DNA sequences that translate to the same CDR3. This chain joins TRBV5-1 and TRBJ2-7; D may be TRBD1 (6 bases). This CDR3 has 13 amino acids. V gave up 5 bases and J gave up 0 bases, with 9 bases separating them. Germline CDR1 is SGHRS and CDR2 is YFSETQ. CDR3 amino acids: CASSTGSSYEQYF. As DNA, the CDR3 is TGCGCCAGCAGTACAGGGAGCTCCTACGAGCAGTACTTC.

This clone was detected once. The chain uses TRBV6-5 and TRBJ1-1, with TRBD1 as a possible D gene (5 bases). The CDR3 contains 11 residues. Germline assignment: CDR1 MNHEY and CDR2 SVGAGI. Trimming took 6 bases from V and 7 from J, leaving 9 bases between them. This CDR3 is CASSLGGEAFF. Written as DNA, the CDR3 is TGTGCCAGCAGCCTCGGGGGTGAAGCTTTCTTT.

This clone was found once. The chain carries TRBV2 and TRBJ1-5; D gene unclear. V lost 0 bases and J 6 bases, leaving 9 bases between the germline ends. The CDR3 length is 14 residues. CDR1 and CDR2 from the germline V gene are SNHLY and FYNNEI. As DNA, the CDR3 is TGTGCCAGCAGTGAAGCGAGTGTGAGTCAGCCCCAGCATTTT. Its translation is CASSEASVSQPQHF.

The V gene is TRBV19, the J gene TRBJ2-5; no definite D call. The V end lost 0 bases, the J end lost 7 bases, and 6 bases lay between the germline ends. Germline CDR1 LNHDA, CDR2 SQIVND (reference sequence). This CDR3 region has 12 residues. This CDR3 is CASSIERGTQYF. CDR3 bases: TGTGCCAGTAGTATAGAGAGAGGGACCCAGTACTTC.

V usage is TRBV30 and J usage is TRBJ1-2; D gene uncertain. CDR1 and CDR2 from the germline V gene are GTSNPN and SVGIG (reference sequence). The V end was cut by 2 bases, the J end by 7 bases, with 17 bases between. The CDR3 totals 14 residues. DNA of the CDR3: TGTGCCTGGAGTACATCTGGGCAACGGCTTGGCTACACCTTC. Encoded protein: CAWSTSGQRLGYTF. Using reference TRBV30 and TRBJ1-2 for the parts outside the CDR3, the full variable domain is SQTIHQWPATLVQPVGSPLSLECTVEGTSNPNLYWYRQAAGRGLQLLFYSVGIGQISSEVPQNLSASRPQDRQFILSSKKLLLSDSGFYLCAWSTSGQRLGYTFGSGTRLTVV.

The table lists this clone with a few counts. The chain uses TRBV6-1 and TRBJ1-1; D gene unclear. The CDR3 sequence is 14 residues long. V gave up 2 bases and J gave up 4 bases, with 11 bases separating them. Per germline, CDR1 MNHNS and CDR2 SASEGT. CDR3 nucleotides: TGTGCCAGCAGTGAATTGGTGGGCGCCACTGAAGCTTTCTTT. Its translation is CASSELVGATEAFF.

The chain combines TRBV5-3 with TRBJ1-2; D not certain. TRBV5-3 is classed as an ORF, of uncertain function. The V end was cut by 0 bases, the J end by 3 bases, with 15 bases between. The CDR3 totals 16 residues. The CDR3 here is CARSLAGPQEDYGYTF. CDR3 nucleotide sequence: TGTGCCAGAAGCTTGGCGGGTCCCCAGGAGGACTATGGCTACACCTTC.

The rearrangement links TRBV4-1 to TRBJ2-5; no clear D gene. Trimming removed 2 bases from V and 5 bases from J, with 9 bases in between. In germline, CDR1 is MGHRA, CDR2 YSYEKL. CDR3 length: 13 amino acids. CDR3 in amino acids: CASSQLVTETQYF. In DNA form, the CDR3 reads TGCGCCAGCAGCCAACTAGTTACGGAGACCCAGTACTTC.

The chain has TRBV5-1 and TRBJ2-5; 7 nucleotides line up with TRBD1. Germline trimming cut 4 bases from V and 4 bases from J; bases unmatched to any gene: 4. The germline gives CDR1 SGHRS, CDR2 YFSETQ. This CDR3 contains 13 residues. The CDR3 nucleotides are TGCGCCAGCAGCGTTCAGGGGGTAGAGACCCAGTACTTC. Its translation is CASSVQGVETQYF.

This clone came up once. This sequence joins TRBV19 and TRBJ1-3, with D unclear. The germline CDR1 and CDR2 sequences are LNHDA and SQIVND (reference sequence). Trimming stripped 9 bases from V and 1 base from J, with 13 bases between. This CDR3 spans 14 amino acids. For the CDR3, the DNA is TGTGCCAGCCAACCCGAGACTTCTGGAAACACCATATATTTT. Encoded protein: CASQPETSGNTIYF.

This clone was recorded once. The chain has TRBV7-9 and TRBJ2-5, with D perhaps matching TRBD2 (6 bases). The J call may be in error: the DNA end matches TRBJ2-7 better. The CDR3 is 14 residues long. Per the germline V gene, CDR1 is SEHNR and CDR2 is FQNEAQ (reference sequence). This CDR3 reads CASSQGGSSYEQYF. CDR3 nucleotides: TGTGCCAGCAGCCAAGGAGGGTCTTCCTACGAGCAGTACTTC.